The clone carrying this T cell receptor beta chain was observed many times. TCRdb re-called the RT-PCR reads with MiXCR, one entry per CDR3 protein. This sample has approximately 720,000 distinct CDR3 sequences, with 14% found just once. The source is a female donor in good health, serving as a healthy control. Sequencing was done on a sample of memory CD4+ T cells from blood.

For the CDR3, the DNA is TGTGCCAGCAGTTACTCGGATACAGGGAGCATCCAGCATTTT. This gives the protein CASSYSDTGSIQHF. J is TRBJ1-5 and V is TRBV6-2 or TRBV6-3, with D possibly TRBD1 on 6 matching bases. Germline-derived CDR1 and CDR2 are MNHEY and SVGEGT. CDR3 length equals 14 residues. The germline V and J ends were trimmed by 0 bases and 12 bases, with 15 bases remaining between them.